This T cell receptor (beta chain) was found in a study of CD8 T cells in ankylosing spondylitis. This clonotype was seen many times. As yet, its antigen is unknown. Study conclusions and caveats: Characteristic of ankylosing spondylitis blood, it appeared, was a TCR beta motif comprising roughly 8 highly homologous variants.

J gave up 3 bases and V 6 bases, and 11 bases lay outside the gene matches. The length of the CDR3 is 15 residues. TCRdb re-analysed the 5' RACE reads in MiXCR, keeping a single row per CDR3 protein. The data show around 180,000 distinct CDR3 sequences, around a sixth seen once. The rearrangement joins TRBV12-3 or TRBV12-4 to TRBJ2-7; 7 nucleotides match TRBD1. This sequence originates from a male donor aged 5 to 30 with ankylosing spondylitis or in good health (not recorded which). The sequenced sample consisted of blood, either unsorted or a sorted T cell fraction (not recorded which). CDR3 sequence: CASSPEATGYYEQYF. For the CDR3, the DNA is TGTGCCAGCAGCCCCGAGGCGACAGGGTACTACGAGCAGTACTTC.